This TCR beta chain was sequenced in a study of blood T cell repertoires in COVID-19. Study-wide context: The samples span acute and convalescent COVID-19 from the United States, Italy and Spain. T cells, B-cell-depleted T cells, or PBMCs provided the cDNA or gDNA that served as material.

CDR3 length equals 14 residues. CDR1 and CDR2 (germline): MRHNA, SNTAGT. Trimming removed 4 bases at V and 1 base at J, with 10 bases between. Original methodology: Using reference gene primer amplification, nucleated cell counts were estimated. The method was immunoSEQ multiplex PCR; TCRdb's version includes in-frame clones alone and lacks a portion of them. V and J calls and clone size are copied from that table; D and trimming were computed from the DNA. Of under 25,000 clones listed, roughly 85% are singletons. Sequencing was done on a sample of peripheral blood. This TCR was recovered from a human donor with active COVID-19. The donor label of this sample is uncertain. The rearrangement joins TRBV6-4 to TRBJ1-2, with no clear D. DNA of the CDR3: TGTGCCAGCAGTGTGGTGAACATTAACTATGGCTACACCTTC. Residues: CASSVVNINYGYTF.